This record concerns one TCR beta chain sequence. This sample is drawn from a study of blood T cell repertoires in COVID-19. Study context: The origin of the acute and convalescent COVID-19 samples was the United States, Italy and Spain.

Original analysis: Amplification of reference gene primers provided the estimated nucleated cell counts. Generated by immunoSEQ multiplex PCR, the TCRdb table keeps only in-frame clones and is missing some. Clonal size and the V and J genes are those of that table, whereas D and trimming came from the DNA. The profile covers roughly 85,000 clones, with 80% to 90% appearing a single time and less than 35% taken by the ten largest. Germline CDR1 and CDR2: GTSNPN and SVGIG (reference sequence). Deletions cut 5 bases from V and 0 bases from J, with 14 bases between. The CDR3 is 15 amino acids. This TCR derives from a man between 45 and 60 years old with active or convalescent COVID-19. Sample: peripheral blood. The V call is TRBV30, the J call TRBJ1-3; tentative D call: TRBD1 (5 bases). Here the CDR3 reads CAWASRGVSGNTIYF. The CDR3 nucleotides are TGTGCCTGGGCCTCTCGGGGGGTCTCTGGAAACACCATATATTTT. Based on the CDR3 plus reference TRBV30 and TRBJ1-3, the full variable domain is SQTIHQWPATLVQPVGSPLSLECTVEGTSNPNLYWYRQAAGRGLQLLFYSVGIGQISSEVPQNLSASRPQDRQFILSSKKLLLSDSGFYLCAWASRGVSGNTIYFGEGSWLTVV.